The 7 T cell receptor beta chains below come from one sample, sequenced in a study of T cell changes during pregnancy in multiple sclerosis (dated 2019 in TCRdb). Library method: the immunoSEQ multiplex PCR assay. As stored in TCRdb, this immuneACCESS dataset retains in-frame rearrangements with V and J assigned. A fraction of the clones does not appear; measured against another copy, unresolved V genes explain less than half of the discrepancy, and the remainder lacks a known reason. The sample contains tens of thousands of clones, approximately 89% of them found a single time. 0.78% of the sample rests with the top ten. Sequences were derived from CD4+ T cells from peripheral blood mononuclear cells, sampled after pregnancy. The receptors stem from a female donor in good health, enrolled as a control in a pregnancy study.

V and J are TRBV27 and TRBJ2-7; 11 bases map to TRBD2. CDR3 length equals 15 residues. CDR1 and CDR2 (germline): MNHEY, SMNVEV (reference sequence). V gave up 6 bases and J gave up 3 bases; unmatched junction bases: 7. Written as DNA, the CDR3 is TGTGCCAGCAGCCGCCAACTAGCGGGGGTCTACGAGCAGTACTTC. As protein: CASSRQLAGVYEQYF.

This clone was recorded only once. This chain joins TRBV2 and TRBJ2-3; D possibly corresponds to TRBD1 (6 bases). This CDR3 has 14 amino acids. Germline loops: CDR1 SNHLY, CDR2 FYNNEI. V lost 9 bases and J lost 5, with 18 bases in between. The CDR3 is CASKSRGNRDTQYF. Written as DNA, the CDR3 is TGTGCCAGTAAGAGCAGGGGAAATAGAGATACGCAGTATTTT.

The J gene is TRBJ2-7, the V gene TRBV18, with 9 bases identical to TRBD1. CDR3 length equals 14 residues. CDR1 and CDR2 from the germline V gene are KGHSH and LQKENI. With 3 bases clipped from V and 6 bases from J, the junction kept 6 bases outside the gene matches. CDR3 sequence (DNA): TGTGCCAGCTCACCGGGACAGGGTTTCTCCGAGCAGTACTTC. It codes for CASSPGQGFSEQYF.

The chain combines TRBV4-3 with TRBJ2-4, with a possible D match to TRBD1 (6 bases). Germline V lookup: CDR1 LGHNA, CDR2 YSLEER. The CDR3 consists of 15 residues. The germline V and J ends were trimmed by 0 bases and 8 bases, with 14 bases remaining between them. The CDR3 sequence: CASSQDTGTADIQYF. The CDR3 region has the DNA TGCGCCAGCAGCCAAGACACAGGGACGGCGGACATTCAGTACTTC.

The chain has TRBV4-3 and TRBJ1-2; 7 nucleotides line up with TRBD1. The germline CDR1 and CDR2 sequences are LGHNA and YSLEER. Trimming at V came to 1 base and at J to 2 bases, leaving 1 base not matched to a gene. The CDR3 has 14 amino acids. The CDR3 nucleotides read TGCGCCAGCAGCCAAGGGGACAGCAACTATGGCTACACCTTC. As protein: CASSQGDSNYGYTF.

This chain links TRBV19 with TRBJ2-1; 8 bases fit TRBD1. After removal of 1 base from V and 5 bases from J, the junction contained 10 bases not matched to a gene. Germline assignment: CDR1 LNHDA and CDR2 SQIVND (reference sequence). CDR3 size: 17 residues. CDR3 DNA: TGTGCCAGTAGTATAGCCCAGTTCAGGGGGCCGCACAATGAGCAGTTCTTC. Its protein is CASSIAQFRGPHNEQFF.

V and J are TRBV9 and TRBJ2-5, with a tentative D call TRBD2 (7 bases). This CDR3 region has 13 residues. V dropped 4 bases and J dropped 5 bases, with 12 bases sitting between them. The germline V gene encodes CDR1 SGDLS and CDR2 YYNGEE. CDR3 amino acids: CASSRGADETQYF. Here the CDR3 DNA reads TGTGCCAGCAGCCGGGGGGCAGACGAGACCCAGTACTTC.